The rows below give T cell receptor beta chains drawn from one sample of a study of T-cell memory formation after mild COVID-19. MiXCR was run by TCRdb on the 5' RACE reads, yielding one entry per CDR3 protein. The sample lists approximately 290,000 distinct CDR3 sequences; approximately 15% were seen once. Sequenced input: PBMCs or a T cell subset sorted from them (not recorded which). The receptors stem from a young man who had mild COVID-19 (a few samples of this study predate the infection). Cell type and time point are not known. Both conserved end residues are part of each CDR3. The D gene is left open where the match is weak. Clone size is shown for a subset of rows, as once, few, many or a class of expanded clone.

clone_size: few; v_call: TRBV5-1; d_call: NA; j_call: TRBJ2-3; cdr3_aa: CASGERDTQYF; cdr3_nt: TGCGCCAGCGGGGAGAGGGATACGCAGTATTTT
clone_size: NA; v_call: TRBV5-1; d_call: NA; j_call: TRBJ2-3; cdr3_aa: CASSGIDPGQDTQYF; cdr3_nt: TGCGCCAGCAGCGGGATCGACCCGGGACAAGATACGCAGTATTTT
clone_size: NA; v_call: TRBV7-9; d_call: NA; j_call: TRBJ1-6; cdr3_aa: CASSLVTENSPLHF; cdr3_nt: TGTGCCAGCAGCTTAGTTACGGAAAATTCACCCCTCCACTTT
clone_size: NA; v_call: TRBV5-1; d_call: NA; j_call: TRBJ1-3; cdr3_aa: CASSELNSGNTIYF; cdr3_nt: TGCGCCAGCAGCGAGTTGAACTCTGGAAACACCATATATTTT
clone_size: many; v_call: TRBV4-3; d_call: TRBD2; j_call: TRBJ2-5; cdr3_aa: CASSQSVFTGGETQYF; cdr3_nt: TGCGCCAGCAGCCAGAGTGTATTCACGGGAGGGGAGACCCAGTACTTC
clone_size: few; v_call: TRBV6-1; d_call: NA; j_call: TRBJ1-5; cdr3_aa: CASSDGAVSLYSNQPQHF; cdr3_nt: TGTGCCAGCAGTGATGGGGCAGTTTCCCTTTATAGCAATCAGCCCCAGCATTTT
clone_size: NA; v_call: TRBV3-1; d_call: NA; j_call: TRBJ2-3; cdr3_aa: CASSQGSLSDGWDTQYF; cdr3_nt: TGTGCCAGCAGCCAAGGGTCTCTCTCTGATGGGTGGGATACGCAGTATTTT
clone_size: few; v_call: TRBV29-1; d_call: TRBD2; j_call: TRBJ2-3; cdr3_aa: CSAQGLAGATDTQYF; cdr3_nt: TGCAGCGCCCAGGGTCTAGCGGGGGCCACAGATACGCAGTATTTT
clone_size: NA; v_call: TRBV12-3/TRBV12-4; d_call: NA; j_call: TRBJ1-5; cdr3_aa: CASSGERRSNQPQHF; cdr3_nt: TGTGCCAGCAGTGGAGAGCGGAGAAGCAATCAGCCCCAGCATTTT
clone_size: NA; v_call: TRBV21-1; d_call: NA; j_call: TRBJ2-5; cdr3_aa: CASSKESPYRHYQETQYF; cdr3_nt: TGTGCCAGCAGCAAAGAGTCCCCCTACCGACACTACCAAGAGACCCAGTACTTC
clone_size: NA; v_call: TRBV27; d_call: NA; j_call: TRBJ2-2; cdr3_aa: CASSPFAGELFF; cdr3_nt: TGTGCCAGCAGTCCTTTTGCCGGGGAGCTGTTTTTT
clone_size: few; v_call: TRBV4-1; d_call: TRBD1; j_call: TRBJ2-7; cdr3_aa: CASSRETGYSYEQYF; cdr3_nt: TGCGCCAGCAGCCGCGAGACAGGGTACTCCTACGAGCAGTACTTC
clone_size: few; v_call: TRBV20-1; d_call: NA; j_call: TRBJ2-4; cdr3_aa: CSAPRNGQGGDIQYF; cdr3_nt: TGCAGTGCTCCTCGGAATGGACAGGGAGGGGACATTCAGTACTTC
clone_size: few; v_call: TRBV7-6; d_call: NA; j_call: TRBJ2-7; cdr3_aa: CASSLQGGREQYF; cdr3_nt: TGTGCCAGCAGCTTACAAGGGGGGAGAGAGCAGTACTTC
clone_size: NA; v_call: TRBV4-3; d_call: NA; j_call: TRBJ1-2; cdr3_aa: CASSQEVLGRGASGYTF; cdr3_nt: TGCGCCAGCAGCCAAGAAGTCCTCGGGCGGGGGGCTAGCGGCTACACCTTC
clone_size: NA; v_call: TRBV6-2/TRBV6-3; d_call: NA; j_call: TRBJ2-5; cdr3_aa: CASRGSVETQYF; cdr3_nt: TGTGCCAGCAGAGGGAGCGTGGAGACCCAGTACTTC
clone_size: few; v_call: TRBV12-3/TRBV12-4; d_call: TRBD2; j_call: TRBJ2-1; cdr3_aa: CASSRRTSGGAVQFF; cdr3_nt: TGTGCCAGCAGTAGGAGGACTAGCGGGGGGGCCGTGCAGTTCTTC
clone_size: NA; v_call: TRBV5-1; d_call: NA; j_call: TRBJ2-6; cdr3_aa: CASSLGGLTGANVLTF; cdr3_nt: TGCGCCAGCAGCTTGGGCGGTCTGACCGGGGCCAACGTCCTGACTTTC
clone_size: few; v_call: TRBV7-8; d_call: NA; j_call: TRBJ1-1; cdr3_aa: CASSPRGGRTEAFF; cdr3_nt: TGTGCCAGCAGCCCGCGGGGGGGAAGGACTGAAGCTTTCTTT
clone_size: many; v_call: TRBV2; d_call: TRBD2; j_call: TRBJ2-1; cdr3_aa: CASQPGTSGNEQFF; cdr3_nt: TGTGCCTCCCAGCCCGGGACTAGCGGGAATGAGCAGTTCTTC
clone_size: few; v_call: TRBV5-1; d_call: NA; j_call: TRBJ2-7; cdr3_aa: CASTADGSYEQYF; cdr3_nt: TGCGCCAGCACCGCGGACGGATCCTACGAGCAGTACTTC
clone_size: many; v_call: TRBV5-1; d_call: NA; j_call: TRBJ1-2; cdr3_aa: CASSLAGDYGYTF; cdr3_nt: TGCGCCAGCAGCTTGGCAGGGGACTATGGCTACACCTTC
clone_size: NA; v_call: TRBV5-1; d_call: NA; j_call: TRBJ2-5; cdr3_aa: CASSLGVGAETQYF; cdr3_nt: TGCGCCAGCAGCTTGGGGGTTGGGGCAGAGACCCAGTACTTC
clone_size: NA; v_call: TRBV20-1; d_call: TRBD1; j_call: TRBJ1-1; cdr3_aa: CSAATGASEAFF; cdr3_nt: TGCAGTGCCGCAACAGGGGCCTCTGAAGCTTTCTTT
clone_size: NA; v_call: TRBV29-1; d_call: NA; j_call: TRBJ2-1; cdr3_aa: CSVATVHEQFF; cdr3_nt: TGCAGCGTTGCCACAGTCCATGAGCAGTTCTTC
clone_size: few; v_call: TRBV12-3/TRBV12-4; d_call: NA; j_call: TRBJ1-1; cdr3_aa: CASSPRTALNTEAFF; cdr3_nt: TGTGCCAGCAGCCCCCGGACAGCTCTGAACACTGAAGCTTTCTTT
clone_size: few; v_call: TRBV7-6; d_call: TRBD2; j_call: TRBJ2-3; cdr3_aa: CASSRRGGLAGRWSTDTQYF; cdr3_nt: TGTGCCAGCAGCCGACGGGGGGGACTAGCGGGGCGCTGGAGCACAGATACGCAGTATTTT
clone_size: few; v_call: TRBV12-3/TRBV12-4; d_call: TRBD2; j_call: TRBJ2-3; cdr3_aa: CASSHRLAGRTDTQYF; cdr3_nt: TGTGCCAGCAGTCACCGACTAGCGGGGCGCACAGATACGCAGTATTTT
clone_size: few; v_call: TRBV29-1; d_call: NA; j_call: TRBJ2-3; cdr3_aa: CSVEDMGREDTQYF; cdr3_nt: TGCAGCGTTGAAGATATGGGTAGGGAGGATACGCAGTATTTT
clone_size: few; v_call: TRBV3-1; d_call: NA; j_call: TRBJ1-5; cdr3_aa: CASSQAVRAQPQHF; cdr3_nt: TGTGCCAGCAGCCAAGCGGTGAGAGCCCAGCCCCAGCATTTT
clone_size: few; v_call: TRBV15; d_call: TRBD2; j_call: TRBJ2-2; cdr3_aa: CATSRDKAGGNTGELFF; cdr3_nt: TGTGCCACCAGCAGAGATAAGGCGGGGGGGAACACCGGGGAGCTGTTTTTT
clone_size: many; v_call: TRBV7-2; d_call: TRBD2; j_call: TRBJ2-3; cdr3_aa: CASSSYSGGLTDTQYF; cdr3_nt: TGTGCCAGCAGCTCGTACTCGGGGGGACTCACAGATACGCAGTATTTT
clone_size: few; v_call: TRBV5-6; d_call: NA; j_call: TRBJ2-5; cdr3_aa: CASSATGLLGETQYF; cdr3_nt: TGTGCCAGCAGCGCGACGGGACTCCTAGGAGAGACCCAGTACTTC
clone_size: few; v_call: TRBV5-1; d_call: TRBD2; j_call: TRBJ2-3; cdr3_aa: CASSRGLAGLTDTQYF; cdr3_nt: TGCGCCAGCAGCAGGGGACTAGCGGGACTCACAGATACGCAGTATTTT
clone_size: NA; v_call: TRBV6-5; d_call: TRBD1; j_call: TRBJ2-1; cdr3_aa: CASSGQGVGEQFF; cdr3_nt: TGTGCCAGCTCCGGGCAGGGGGTCGGTGAGCAGTTCTTC
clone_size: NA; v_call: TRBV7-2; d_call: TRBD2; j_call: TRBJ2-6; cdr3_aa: CASSLKGAGSGANVLTF; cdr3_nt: TGTGCCAGCAGCTTAAAGGGAGCGGGGTCTGGGGCCAACGTCCTGACTTTC
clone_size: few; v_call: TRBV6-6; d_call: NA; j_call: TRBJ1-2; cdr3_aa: CASSYSFSRSTYGYTF; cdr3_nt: TGTGCCAGCAGTTACTCGTTCAGCCGGTCGACCTATGGCTACACCTTC
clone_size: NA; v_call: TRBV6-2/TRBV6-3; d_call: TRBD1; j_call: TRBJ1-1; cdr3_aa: CASTYPGPGGMMDTEAFF; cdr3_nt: TGTGCCAGCACCTACCCCGGGCCAGGGGGTATGATGGACACTGAAGCTTTCTTT
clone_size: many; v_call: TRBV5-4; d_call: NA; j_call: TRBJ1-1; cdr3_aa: CASSFEIGGQGEAFF; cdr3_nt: TGTGCCAGCAGCTTTGAGATCGGGGGGCAGGGTGAAGCTTTCTTT
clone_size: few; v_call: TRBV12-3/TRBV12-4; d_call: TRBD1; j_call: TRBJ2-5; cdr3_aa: CASSLVKGGAETQYF; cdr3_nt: TGTGCCAGCAGTTTAGTGAAAGGGGGCGCGGAGACCCAGTACTTC
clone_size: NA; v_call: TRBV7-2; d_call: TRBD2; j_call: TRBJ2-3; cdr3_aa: CASSPLAGGVTDTQYF; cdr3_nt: TGTGCCAGCAGCCCATTAGCGGGGGGTGTGACAGATACGCAGTATTTT
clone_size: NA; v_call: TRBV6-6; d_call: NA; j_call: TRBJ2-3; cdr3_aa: CASSYLVSSAQDTQYF; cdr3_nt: TGTGCCAGCAGTTACCTGGTGTCTAGCGCCCAAGATACGCAGTATTTT
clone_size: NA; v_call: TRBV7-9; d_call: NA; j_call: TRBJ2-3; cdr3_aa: CASGGGSQGVADTQYF; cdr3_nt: TGTGCCAGCGGCGGAGGGAGCCAGGGAGTGGCAGATACGCAGTATTTT
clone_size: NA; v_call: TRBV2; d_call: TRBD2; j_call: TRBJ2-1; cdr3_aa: CASSELAGQGFF; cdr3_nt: TGTGCCAGCAGCGAACTAGCGGGGCAGGGATTCTTC
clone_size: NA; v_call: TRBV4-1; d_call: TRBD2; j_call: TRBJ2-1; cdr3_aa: CASSGGGRSSYNEQFF; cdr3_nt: TGCGCCAGCAGCGGGGGGGGAAGGAGCTCCTACAATGAGCAGTTCTTC
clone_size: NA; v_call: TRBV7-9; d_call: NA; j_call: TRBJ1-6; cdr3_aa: CASRGTRGTPLHF; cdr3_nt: TGTGCCAGCAGAGGGACCCGGGGTACACCCCTCCACTTT
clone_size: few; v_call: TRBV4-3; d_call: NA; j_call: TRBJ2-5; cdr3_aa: CASSPISGEGETQYF; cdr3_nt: TGCGCCAGCAGCCCGATTTCAGGGGAAGGAGAGACCCAGTACTTC
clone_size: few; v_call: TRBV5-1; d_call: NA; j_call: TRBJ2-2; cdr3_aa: CASSFGPLDTGELFF; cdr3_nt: TGCGCCAGCAGCTTCGGGCCCTTAGACACCGGGGAGCTGTTTTTT
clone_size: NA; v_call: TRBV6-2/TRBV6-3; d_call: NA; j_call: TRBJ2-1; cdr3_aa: CASSYSGLSVDEQFF; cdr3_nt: TGTGCCAGCAGTTACAGCGGGTTATCTGTCGATGAGCAGTTCTTC
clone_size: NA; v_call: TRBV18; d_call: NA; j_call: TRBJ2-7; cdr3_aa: CASSPYSYEQYF; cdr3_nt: TGTGCCAGCTCACCCTACTCCTACGAGCAGTACTTC
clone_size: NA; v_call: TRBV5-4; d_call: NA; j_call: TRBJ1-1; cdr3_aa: CASSWDGNTEAFF; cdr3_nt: TGTGCCAGCAGCTGGGACGGGAACACTGAAGCTTTCTTT
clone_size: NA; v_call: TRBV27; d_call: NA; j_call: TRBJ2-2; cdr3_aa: CASSLFGRGLNTGELFF; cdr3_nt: TGTGCCAGCAGTTTATTTGGCAGGGGCCTTAACACCGGGGAGCTGTTTTTT
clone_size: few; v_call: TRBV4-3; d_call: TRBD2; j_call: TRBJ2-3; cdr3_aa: CASSHDPKAGGMQYF; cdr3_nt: TGCGCCAGCAGCCATGACCCTAAGGCGGGGGGGATGCAGTATTTT
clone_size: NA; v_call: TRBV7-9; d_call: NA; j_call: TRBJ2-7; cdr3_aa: CATATGTYEQYF; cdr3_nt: TGTGCCACCGCAACAGGAACCTACGAGCAGTACTTC
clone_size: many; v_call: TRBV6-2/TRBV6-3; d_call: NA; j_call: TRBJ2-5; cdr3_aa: CASSGTEETQYF; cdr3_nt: TGTGCCAGCAGTGGGACGGAAGAGACCCAGTACTTC